The 29 T cell receptor beta chains presented below share a single source sample, sequenced in a study of tumor-infiltrating lymphocytes in primary liver carcinoma. With a constant-region primer, TCR beta cDNA was made from 500 ng of total RNA. Three rounds of nested multiplex PCR with slightly modified ARM-PCR produced TCR beta libraries. It was with TRBV1-TRBV30 forward primers and a C-beta reverse primer that the first two PCR rounds were run, at around 10 cycles each. TCRdb re-analysed the multiplex PCR reads in MiXCR, keeping a single row per CDR3 protein. The repertoire consists of about 210,000 distinct CDR3 sequences, with about 65% occurring once and the leading ten covering approximately 7%. Germline DNA was also extracted, and blood RNA derived from unsorted whole blood. Material for sequencing was peripheral blood. The receptors derive from a woman aged 55 to 70 with primary liver carcinoma and hepatitis B virus infection.

This clonotype was detected many times. The V call is TRBV6-1, the J call TRBJ1-2, with D unresolved. The CDR3 consists of 12 residues. Trimming took 11 bases from V and 4 from J, leaving 14 bases between them. The V gene's germline CDR1 is MNHNS and CDR2 SASEGT. The CDR3 region has the DNA TGTGCCCTGAACCAAGAACCCTATGGCTACACCTTC. It is translated as CALNQEPYGYTF.

As regards this clonotype: A read error may account for a junction end that differs from germline. This chain uses TRBV11-2 with TRBJ2-7, with D uncertain. The CDR3 totals 13 residues. In germline, CDR1 is SGHAT, CDR2 FQNNGV. CDR3 residues: CASSFLESYEQYF. In nucleotides, the CDR3 is TGCGCCAGCAGCTTTCTAGAATCCTACGAGCAGTACTTC.

A remark on this clonotype: The germline gene is not matched at one end of the junction; a read error may be the cause. The chain has TRBV28 and TRBJ1-5; D not certain. The germline V gene encodes CDR1 MDHEN and CDR2 SYDVKM. CDR3 size: 15 residues. CDR3 sequence reads: CANSLHGYSNQPQHF. The CDR3 DNA sequence: TGTGCCAACAGTTTACATGGGTATAGCAATCAGCCCCAGCATTTT.

This clonotype was counted at least ten times. The rearrangement links TRBV12-3 or TRBV12-4 to TRBJ1-3, with 7 positions matching TRBD1. The CDR3 totals 14 residues. After removal of 10 bases from V and 1 base from J, the junction contained 7 bases not matched to a gene. In DNA, the CDR3 is TGTGCCACCGGGACAGTCGTATCTGGAAACACCATATATTTT. Its protein is CATGTVVSGNTIYF.

About this clonotype itself: A read error may account for a junction end that differs from germline. This chain uses TRBV5-4 with TRBJ2-1, with 7 bases that match TRBD2. CDR1 and CDR2 (germline): SGHNT, YYREEE (reference sequence). This CDR3 is built from 15 residues. The DNA of the CDR3 is TGTGCCAGCAGCTACGAGTGGGAGGGGAGGAATGAGCAATTCTTC. Translated, it gives CASSYEWEGRNEQFF.

A remark on this clonotype: One junction end does not reproduce the germline sequence, and a read error may be involved. V usage is TRBV12-3 or TRBV12-4 and J usage is TRBJ2-1; 11 bases agree with TRBD2. CDR3 size: 18 residues. The CDR3 reads CVSSPRLAGRRSSNEQFF. The CDR3 DNA sequence: TGTGTCAGCAGTCCACGACTAGCGGGGAGGAGGTCGAGCAATGAGCAGTTCTTT.

Remarks on this clonotype: Relative to the germline gene, one junction end is altered; a read error may explain this. This rearrangement joins TRBV6-1 to TRBJ1-5; D call uncertain. The CDR3 loop spans 14 amino acids. CDR1 and CDR2 from the germline V gene are MNHNS and SASEGT. In nucleotides, the CDR3 is TGTGTCAGCAGTTCGACCTTAACCAATCAGCCCCAGCATTTT. Translating it yields CVSSSTLTNQPQHF.

This chain links TRBV4-2 with TRBJ2-1; 11 bases line up with TRBD1. V trimming: 0 bases; J trimming: 9 bases; junction bases outside the gene matches: 7. Germline V CDR1 and CDR2: LGHNA, YNFKEQ. This CDR3 comprises 16 residues. Here the CDR3 DNA reads TGTGCCAGCAGCCAAGATCGGGGACAGGGGGGCGGTGAGCAGTTCTTC. Protein product: CASSQDRGQGGGEQFF.

J is TRBJ1-1 and V is TRBV5-1; D possibly corresponds to TRBD1 (6 bases). Trimming removed 4 bases at V and 4 bases at J, with 14 bases between. The CDR3 consists of 14 residues. CDR1 and CDR2 (germline): SGHRS, YFSETQ. The CDR3 DNA reads as TGCGCCAGCAGCCTCAACAGGGAGTTCACTGAAGCTTTCTTT. This codes for CASSLNREFTEAFF.

This clonotype was seen a few times. The J gene is TRBJ1-3, the V gene TRBV5-6; D uncertain. This CDR3 is built from 14 residues. V lost 4 bases to trimming and J lost 3 bases, with 11 bases between them. Germline V gives CDR1 SGHDT, CDR2 YYEEEE. The CDR3 sequence is CASSLGGIGNTIYF. CDR3 coding DNA: TGTGCCAGCAGCCTGGGTGGAATTGGAAACACCATATATTTT. The variable domain in full, with the rest retrieved from reference TRBV5-6 and TRBJ1-3, is DAGVTQSPTHLIKTRGQQVTLRCSPKSGHDTVSWYQQALGQGPQFIFQYYEEEERQRGNFPDRFSGHQFPNYSSELNVNALLLGDSALYLCASSLGGIGNTIYFGEGSWLTVV.

The chain couples TRBV5-5 to TRBJ2-5; the D is unclear. In germline, CDR1 is SGHKS, CDR2 YYEKEE (reference sequence). Between the trimmed V and J ends, which lost 6 bases and 5 bases, there was a span of 17 bases. CDR3 size: 14 residues. CDR3 amino acids: CASTSTWTRETQYF. The CDR3 DNA is TGTGCCAGCACCTCGACATGGACGCGGGAGACCCAGTACTTC.

Comment on this clonotype: The conserved phenylalanine or tryptophan normally closing the CDR3 is absent here, so this likely arose from a read error. The rearrangement uses TRBV11-2 and TRBJ2-3, with a possible D match to TRBD2 (6 bases). Germline-derived CDR1 and CDR2 are SGHAT and FQNNGV. This CDR3 contains 15 residues. CDR3 sequence (DNA): TGTGCTAGCAGCCCTGGACCAGCGGGCCCAGATACGCAGTATTAT. It encodes CASSPGPAGPDTQYY.

For this clonotype: At one end the junction does not follow the germline gene, possibly because of a read error. The chain has TRBV28 and TRBJ2-1, with TRBD2 matching 10 bases. There are 15 residues in the CDR3. CDR1 MDHEN and CDR2 SYDVKM come from the germline V gene. For the CDR3, the DNA is TGTGTCAGCAGTTTCCTACTAGCGGGACTCGGTGAGCAGTTCTTC. It yields the protein CVSSFLLAGLGEQFF.

The table lists this clonotype with a few counts. The CDR3 sequence: CASSEATSGSFDEQFF. CDR3 bases: TGTGCCAGCAGTGAAGCGACTAGCGGGAGCTTCGATGAGCAGTTCTTC. The chain recombines TRBV5-6 with TRBJ2-1; the match to TRBD2 covers 12 bases. Germline CDR1 reads SGHDT; CDR2 reads YYEEEE. The V segment lost 5 bases and the J segment 8 bases; nucleotides outside the gene matches: 11. The CDR3 length is 16 residues. The whole variable domain, filled in from reference TRBV5-6 and TRBJ2-1, reads DAGVTQSPTHLIKTRGQQVTLRCSPKSGHDTVSWYQQALGQGPQFIFQYYEEEERQRGNFPDRFSGHQFPNYSSELNVNALLLGDSALYLCASSEATSGSFDEQFFGPGTRLTVL.

V is TRBV5-1 and J is TRBJ2-3; 7 positions agree with TRBD2. CDR1 is SGHRS and CDR2 is YFSETQ in the germline V gene. There are 15 residues in the CDR3. After removal of 4 bases from V and 2 bases from J, the junction contained 7 bases not matched to a gene. The CDR3 coding sequence is TGCGCCAGCAGCCCTCTCCGGGGGGACACAGATACGCAGTATTTT. Translation: CASSPLRGDTDTQYF.

This chain uses TRBV11-3 with TRBJ2-3; D not resolved. Germline CDR1 and CDR2: SGHNT and YENEEA. Trimming removed 6 bases at V and 5 bases at J, with 6 bases between. The CDR3 loop spans 11 amino acids. Here the CDR3 DNA reads TGTGCCAGCAGACGGCAAGATACGCAGTATTTT. It specifies CASRRQDTQYF. The variable domain in full, completed from reference TRBV11-3 and TRBJ2-3, reads EAGVVQSPRYKIIEKKQPVAFWCNPISGHNTLYWYLQNLGQGPELLIRYENEEAVDDSQLPKDRFSAERLKGVDSTLKIQPAELGDSAVYLCASRRQDTQYFGPGTRLTVL.

V usage is TRBV11-2 and J usage is TRBJ2-1, with 9 nucleotides matching TRBD2. The CDR3 spans 14 residues. Germline-derived CDR1 and CDR2 are SGHAT and FQNNGV. With 9 bases clipped from V and 4 bases from J, the junction kept 7 bases outside the gene matches. The CDR3, as DNA: TGTGCCAGGAGCCTCCTAGCGGGGTACAATGAGCAGTTCTTC. Translating gives CARSLLAGYNEQFF.

This clonotype was detected only a few times. The J gene is TRBJ1-1, the V gene TRBV28; D unclear. This CDR3 has 12 amino acids. V was shortened by 6 bases and J by 1 base, with 6 bases between the two germline ends. In germline, CDR1 is MDHEN, CDR2 SYDVKM. CDR3: CASRTGNTEAFF. CDR3 DNA sequence: TGTGCCAGCAGAACCGGGAACACTGAAGCTTTCTTT.

This sequence joins TRBV6-1 and TRBJ2-5; D is undetermined. Trimming cost V 10 bases and J 7 bases, with 22 bases left between them. Germline assignment: CDR1 MNHNS and CDR2 SASEGT. This CDR3 spans 14 amino acids. The CDR3 is CAIPSRWFLGTQYF. The CDR3, as DNA: TGTGCCATCCCCTCCCGGTGGTTTTTGGGGACCCAGTACTTC.

The CDR3 loop reads CASSLHQGLGEPRKAFF. CDR3 sequence (DNA): TGTGCCAGCAGCTTACACCAGGGACTGGGAGAACCTCGAAAAGCTTTCTTT. This rearrangement joins TRBV11-2 to TRBJ1-1; tentatively, D is TRBD1 (5 bases). Germline CDR1 reads SGHAT; CDR2 reads FQNNGV. V was trimmed by 2 bases and J by 9 bases, leaving 25 bases between them. The CDR3 runs to 17 residues.

Comment on this clonotype: This may arise from a read error, as a much more abundant clone is one base away. The chain is built from TRBV6-5 and TRBJ1-4; possible D gene TRBD1, 6 bases. The CDR3 totals 18 residues. V lost 6 bases to trimming and J lost 1 base, with 21 bases between them. The germline V gene has CDR1 MNHEY and CDR2 SVGAGI. The CDR3 reads CASSESLPGAQTNEKLFF. In DNA, the CDR3 is TGTGCCAGCAGCGAATCTCTCCCGGGGGCGCAAACTAATGAAAAACTGTTTTTT.

Remarks on this clonotype: The missing conserved phenylalanine or tryptophan at the end of this CDR3 makes a read error likely. The chain is built from TRBV29-1 and TRBJ2-1, with 7 bases matching TRBD1. The CDR3 has 13 residues. From germline, CDR1 is SQVTM and CDR2 ANQGSEA. The CDR3 DNA follows: TGCAACGTCAACAGGGGTCCCTACAATGAGCAGTTCCTC. Encoded protein: CNVNRGPYNEQFL.

About this clonotype itself: The junction departs from the called germline gene at one end, perhaps through a read error. The J gene is TRBJ1-1, the V gene TRBV6-1; D might be TRBD1 (5 bases). CDR3 size: 17 residues. Germline CDR1 and CDR2: MNHNS and SASEGT. The CDR3 DNA is TGTGCCAACCCGATTGGGGCCCAGCGCGTTCACAACACTGAAGCCTTCTTC. Translated, it gives CANPIGAQRVHNTEAFF.

This clonotype appeared once. In DNA form, the CDR3 reads TGCGCCCACAGCCGGACAGCATCAACCTACGAGCAGTACTTC. Protein: CAHSRTASTYEQYF. The chain uses TRBV4-1 and TRBJ2-7; weak D call: TRBD1 (6 bases). CDR3 length equals 14 residues. The V end was cut by 11 bases, the J end by 2 bases, with 19 bases between. Germline assignment: CDR1 MGHRA and CDR2 YSYEKL.

Turning to this clonotype: Given a much more abundant clone one base away, this may be a read error. The V call is TRBV30, the J call TRBJ2-3; TRBD2 matches at 10 bases. This CDR3 is built from 14 residues. Germline V gene lookup returns CDR1 GTSNPN and CDR2 SVGIG (reference sequence). CDR3 region: CAWDSGRSADAQYF. DNA of the CDR3: TGTGCCTGGGATAGCGGGAGGTCGGCAGATGCGCAGTATTTT.

This chain joins TRBV6-5 and TRBJ2-1, with D perhaps being TRBD1 or TRBD2 (5 bases each). V was shortened by 1 base and J by 4 bases, with 14 bases between the two germline ends. The CDR3 has 16 residues. CDR1 and CDR2 (germline): MNHEY, SVGAGI. The CDR3 DNA reads as TGTGCCAGCAGTTACTATCCTGGGACGCCGTACAATGAGCAGTTCTTC. It translates to CASSYYPGTPYNEQFF.

This clonotype was counted only a few times. The rearrangement uses TRBV28 and TRBJ2-7, with TRBD1 matching 10 bases. Trimming cost V 9 bases and J 2 bases; bases outside gene matches: 4. CDR1 and CDR2 (germline): MDHEN, SYDVKM. CDR3 length: 13 amino acids. The CDR3 spells CASMTGGPYEQYF. The CDR3 DNA sequence: TGTGCCAGTATGACAGGGGGCCCCTACGAGCAGTACTTC.

A word on this clonotype: At one of its ends the junction is not consistent with the germline gene, which may arise from a read error. The chain recombines TRBV6-1 with TRBJ2-7; the D gene is possibly TRBD1 (6 bases). Looked up from germline, CDR1 is MNHNS and CDR2 is SASEGT. The CDR3 has 14 amino acids. CDR3 nucleotide sequence: TGTGTCAGCAGTGAAGTGTCAGGGGCCTACGAGCAGTACTTC. Translating it yields CVSSEVSGAYEQYF.

In its sample, this clonotype was seen once. Possible read error: a much larger clone is one base away. Since the CDR3 does not end with the conserved phenylalanine or tryptophan, this likely comes from a read error. The J gene is TRBJ2-5, the V gene TRBV6-1; no clear D. Trimming cost V 2 bases and J 5 bases, with 12 bases left between them. CDR1 and CDR2 from the germline V gene are MNHNS and SASEGT. The CDR3 contains 14 residues. In DNA form, the CDR3 reads TGTGCCAGCAGTGAACGGATAAAACGGGAGACCCAGTACATC. Protein sequence: CASSERIKRETQYI.